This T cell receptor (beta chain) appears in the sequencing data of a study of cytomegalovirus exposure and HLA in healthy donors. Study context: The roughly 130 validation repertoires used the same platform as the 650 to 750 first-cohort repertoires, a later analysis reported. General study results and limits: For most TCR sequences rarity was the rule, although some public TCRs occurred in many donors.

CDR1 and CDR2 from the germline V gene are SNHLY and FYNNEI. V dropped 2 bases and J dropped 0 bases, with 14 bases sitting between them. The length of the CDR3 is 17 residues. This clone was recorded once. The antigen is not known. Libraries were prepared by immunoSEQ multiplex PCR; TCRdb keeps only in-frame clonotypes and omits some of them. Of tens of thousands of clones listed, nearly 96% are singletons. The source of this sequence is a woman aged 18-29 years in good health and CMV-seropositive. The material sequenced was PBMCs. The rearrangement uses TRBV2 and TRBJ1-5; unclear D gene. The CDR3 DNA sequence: TGTGCCAGCAGTGAATGGGAGGGTTTGAATAGCAATCAGCCCCAGCATTTT. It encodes CASSEWEGLNSNQPQHF.